These 9 T cell receptor beta chains came from one sample sequenced in a study of human T cells and chemical hapten exposure. Using its own MiXCR run on the RACE reads, TCRdb lists one record per CDR3 protein. The sample contains 190,000 or so distinct CDR3 sequences, nearly 30% of which appear only once. Time point specified: pre-sensitization, week 0. The treatment here: therapeutic diphenylcyclopropenone sensitization with weekly scalp DPC. The sequences come from whole blood, collected in connection with sensitization to the hapten diphenylcyclopropenone (DPC). The receptor set was obtained from a woman in her 30s with alopecia areata. Some clones in this sample may be carry-over from other donors' samples.

This chain connects TRBV4-3 to TRBJ2-3; D might be TRBD1 or TRBD2, each matching 5 bases. Germline CDR1 reads LGHNA; CDR2 reads YSLEER. This CDR3 comprises 16 residues. Deletions cut 3 bases from V and 0 bases from J, with 13 bases between. CDR3 DNA sequence: TGCGCCAGCAGCCAGCAGGGACCCCCCAGCACAGATACGCAGTATTTT. Its translation is CASSQQGPPSTDTQYF.

This clonotype turned up a few times. The genes are TRBV20-1 and TRBJ2-3; no firm D call. The V gene lost 1 base and the J gene lost 1 base, with 6 bases spanning the gap. This CDR3 spans 13 amino acids. Germline CDR1 is DFQATT and CDR2 is SNEGSKA (reference sequence). CDR3 in amino acids: CSARGFGTDTQYF. The CDR3 DNA sequence: TGCAGTGCTAGAGGCTTTGGCACAGATACGCAGTATTTT.

V gene TRBV28 combines with J gene TRBJ2-7; D is unclear. There are 16 residues in the CDR3. CDR1 is MDHEN, CDR2 SYDVKM, per germline. Deletions cut 4 bases from V and 6 bases from J, with 22 bases between. In DNA form, the CDR3 reads TGTGCCAGCAGTTCCCCTTCGGCCCCAAAGATCTCCGAGCAGTACTTC. Residues: CASSSPSAPKISEQYF.

The rearrangement joins TRBV7-2 to TRBJ2-1, with D tentatively TRBD1 or TRBD2 (5 bases each). Germline CDR1 and CDR2: SGHTA and FQGNSA. This CDR3 region has 15 residues. The V end was cut by 5 bases, the J end by 8 bases, with 19 bases between. In DNA, the CDR3 is TGTGCCAGCAGCCCTGGGACCCCTATGGGATATGAGCAGTTCTTC. Its protein product is CASSPGTPMGYEQFF.

This clonotype has a handful of counts. The chain couples TRBV28 to TRBJ1-5, with D possibly TRBD1 on 6 matching bases. Trimming took off 9 bases at V and 6 bases at J, with 21 bases between the two ends. The germline V gene encodes CDR1 MDHEN and CDR2 SYDVKM. This CDR3 has 15 residues. The CDR3 DNA is TGTGCCAGTAGTGCTCGGGGGGCGCCGGGTCAGCCCCAGCATTTT. This gives the protein CASSARGAPGQPQHF.

This clonotype was seen a handful of times. This chain uses TRBV7-9 with TRBJ2-1, with D perhaps given as TRBD1 or TRBD2 (6 bases each). Trimming shortened V by 10 bases and J by 5 bases, and 12 bases separated the two germline ends. CDR1 SEHNR and CDR2 FQNEAQ come from the germline V gene (reference sequence). This CDR3 is 12 amino acids long. Here the CDR3 reads CATQRGDNEQFF. In DNA, the CDR3 is TGTGCCACGCAGAGGGGGGACAATGAGCAGTTCTTC.

The chain employs TRBV29-1 and TRBJ2-7, with D maybe TRBD2 (6 bases). The V gene lost 3 bases and the J gene lost 6 bases, with 18 bases spanning the gap. The CDR3 contains 14 residues. Germline V gives CDR1 SQVTM, CDR2 ANQGSEA. CDR3 nucleotide sequence: TGCAGCGTTGAGTTCTTTGGGTACGGGGGCGAGCAGTACTTC. This encodes CSVEFFGYGGEQYF.

The chain uses TRBV6-5 and TRBJ2-6, with 11 nucleotides matching TRBD1. V shed 7 bases and J 0 bases; nucleotides not matched to a gene: 5. This CDR3 is built from 17 residues. Looked up from germline, CDR1 is MNHEY and CDR2 is SVGAGI. The chain's CDR3 is CASMTGTGGSGANVLTF. In DNA, the CDR3 is TGTGCCAGCATGACCGGGACAGGGGGCTCTGGGGCCAACGTCCTGACTTTC.

The rearrangement joins TRBV7-2 to TRBJ1-6, with unresolved D. The V end lost 5 bases, the J end lost 6 bases, and 5 bases lay between the germline ends. The V gene's germline CDR1 is SGHTA and CDR2 FQGNSA. The CDR3 is 12 amino acids. The CDR3 DNA follows: TGTGCCAGCAGCGGTAGTAATTCACCCCTCCACTTT. The encoded protein is CASSGSNSPLHF. Full variable domain (outside the CDR3, taken from reference TRBV7-2 and TRBJ1-6): GAGVSQSPSNKVTEKGKDVELRCDPISGHTALYWYRQSLGQGLEFLIYFQGNSAPDKSGLPSDRFSAERTGGSVSTLTIQRTQQEDSAVYLCASSGSNSPLHFGNGTRLTVT.